This entry concerns a single T cell receptor (beta chain). A TCRbeta library incorporating unique molecular identifiers was prepared. Each CDR3 protein gets one entry after TCRdb re-called the PCR reads with MiXCR. The sample contains around 200,000 distinct CDR3 sequences, approximately 10% of which appear only once. The data originate from a study of T-cell reconstitution after alpha-beta-depleted transplantation in children. Trimming removed 6 bases from V and 7 bases from J; junction bases left unmatched: 14. The CDR3 sequence is 15 residues long. The germline V gene has CDR1 LNHDA and CDR2 SQIVND (reference sequence).

The TCR originated in a human donor who donated a stem cell graft to a child with acute lymphoblastic leukemia. Sequenced material: PBMCs from the stem cell graft donor, taken from the stem cell graft. The rearrangement uses TRBV19 and TRBJ1-2, with 7 positions matching TRBD1. The CDR3 here is CASRNRGRPDSGYTF. CDR3 in DNA: TGTGCCAGTAGGAACAGGGGAAGGCCGGACTCTGGCTACACCTTC.